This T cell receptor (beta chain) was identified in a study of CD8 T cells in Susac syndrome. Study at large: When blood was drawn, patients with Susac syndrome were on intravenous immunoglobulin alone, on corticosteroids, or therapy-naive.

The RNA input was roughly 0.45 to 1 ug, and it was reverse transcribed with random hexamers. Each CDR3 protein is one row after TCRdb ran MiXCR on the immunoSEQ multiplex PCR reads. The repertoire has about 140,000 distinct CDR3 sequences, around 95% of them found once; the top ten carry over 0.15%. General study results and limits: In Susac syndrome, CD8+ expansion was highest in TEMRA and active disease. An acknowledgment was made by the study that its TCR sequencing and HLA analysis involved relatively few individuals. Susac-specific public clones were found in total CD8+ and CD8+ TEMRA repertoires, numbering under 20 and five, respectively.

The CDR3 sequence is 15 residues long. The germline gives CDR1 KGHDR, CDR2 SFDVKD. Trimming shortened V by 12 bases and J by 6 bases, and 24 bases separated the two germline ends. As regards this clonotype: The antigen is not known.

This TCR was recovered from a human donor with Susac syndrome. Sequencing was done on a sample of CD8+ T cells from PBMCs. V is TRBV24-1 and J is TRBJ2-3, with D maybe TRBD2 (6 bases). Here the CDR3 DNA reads TGTGCCCACGTAAAAAACCGGGAGTTGGACGATACGCAGTATTTT. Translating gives CAHVKNRELDDTQYF.